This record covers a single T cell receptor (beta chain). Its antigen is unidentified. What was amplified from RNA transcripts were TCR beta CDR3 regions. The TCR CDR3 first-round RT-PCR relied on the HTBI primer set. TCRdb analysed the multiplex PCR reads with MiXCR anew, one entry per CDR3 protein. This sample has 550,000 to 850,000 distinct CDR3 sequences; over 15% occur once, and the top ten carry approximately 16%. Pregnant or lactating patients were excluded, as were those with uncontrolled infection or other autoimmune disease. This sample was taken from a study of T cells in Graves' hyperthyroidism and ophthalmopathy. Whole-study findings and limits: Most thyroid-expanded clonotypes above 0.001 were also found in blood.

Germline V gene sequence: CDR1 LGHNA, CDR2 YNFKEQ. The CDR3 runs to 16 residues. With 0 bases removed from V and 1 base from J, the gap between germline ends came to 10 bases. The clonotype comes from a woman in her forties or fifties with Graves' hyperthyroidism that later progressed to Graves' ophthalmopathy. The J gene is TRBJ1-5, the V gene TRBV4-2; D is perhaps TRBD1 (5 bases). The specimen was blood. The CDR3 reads CASSQEAGLSNQPQHF. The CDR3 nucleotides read TGTGCCAGCAGCCAAGAGGCAGGGTTGAGCAATCAGCCCCAGCATTTT.